Listed here is a single T cell receptor (beta chain). These data are taken from a study of blood T cell repertoires in COVID-19. Overall study context: Acute and convalescent COVID-19 specimens originated in the United States, Italy and Spain. PBMCs, B-cell-depleted T cells, or T cells provided the cDNA or gDNA that made up the material.

Profiling relied on immunoSEQ multiplex PCR, and the TCRdb table lists in-frame clones only, not all of them. The table records some 60,000 clones, 90% of them present only once. Germline CDR1 SGHRS, CDR2 YFSETQ. This CDR3 is built from 14 residues. Trimming shortened V by 4 bases and J by 0 bases, and 8 bases separated the two germline ends. The specimen sequenced was peripheral blood. The V and J genes are TRBV5-1 and TRBJ1-3; no clear D. The TCR was taken from a man aged 55 to 70 with acute or convalescent COVID-19. CDR3 amino acids: CASSPFGSGNTIYF. The CDR3, as DNA: TGCGCCAGCAGCCCGTTCGGCTCTGGAAACACCATATATTTT. Complete variable domain (other parts from reference TRBV5-1 and TRBJ1-3): KAGVTQTPRYLIKTRGQQVTLSCSPISGHRSVSWYQQTPGQGLQFLFEYFSETQRNKGNFPGRFSGRQFSNSRSEMNVSTLELGDSALYLCASSPFGSGNTIYFGEGSWLTVV.